The 28 T cell receptor beta chains reported below all come from one sample, sequenced in a study of Graves' ophthalmopathy and Graves' hyperthyroidism. Beta-chain TCR CDR3 regions were amplified from RNA transcripts. A first-round RT-PCR used HTBI primers, followed by a second-round multiplex PCR. MiXCR, applied by TCRdb to the multiplex PCR reads, yields one record per CDR3 protein. The sample yields about 160,000 distinct CDR3 sequences, under 45% seen once. Sequencing was carried out using peripheral blood. Receptor source: a man aged 25-40 years with Graves' ophthalmopathy.

This clonotype has ten or more counts. The rearrangement links TRBV12-3 or TRBV12-4 to TRBJ1-5; D is unclear. CDR3 length: 13 residues. Trimming shortened V by 6 bases and J by 5 bases, and 11 bases separated the two germline ends. CDR3 in DNA: TGTGCCAGCAGGATCGGGCGCGATCAGCCCCAGCATTTT. Translated: CASRIGRDQPQHF.

This clonotype was counted at least ten times. The chain uses TRBV3-1 and TRBJ2-7; 12 bases map to TRBD2. V trimming: 3 bases; J trimming: 2 bases; junction bases outside the gene matches: 5. Germline assignment: CDR1 LGHDT and CDR2 YNNKEL (reference sequence). This CDR3 has 16 amino acids. CDR3 amino acids: CASSQAGLAGPYEQYF. The CDR3 coding sequence is TGTGCCAGCAGCCAGGCGGGACTAGCGGGTCCCTACGAGCAGTACTTC.

On this clonotype: Germline is not matched at one junction end, which may reflect a read error. The J gene is TRBJ1-5, the V gene TRBV12-3 or TRBV12-4; 8 positions agree with TRBD1. This CDR3 contains 16 residues. For the CDR3, the DNA is TGTGCCAGCGGTTTTGGGACAGGCGAGAGCAATCAGCCCCAGCATTTT. Amino acids: CASGFGTGESNQPQHF.

The genes are TRBV28 and TRBJ1-5; D might be TRBD1 (5 bases). Per the germline V gene, CDR1 is MDHEN and CDR2 is SYDVKM. CDR3 length: 14 amino acids. V was pared by 8 bases and J by 3 bases, with 14 bases between. As DNA, the CDR3 is TGTGCCAGCCGTTCCATCAGGGTCAATCAGCCCCAGCATTTT. Protein product: CASRSIRVNQPQHF.

V gene TRBV6-1 combines with J gene TRBJ2-7; D possibly matches TRBD1 or TRBD2 (5 bases each). Looked up from germline, CDR1 is MNHNS and CDR2 is SASEGT. The CDR3 runs 13 residues. The V gene lost 9 bases and the J gene lost 5 bases, with 17 bases spanning the gap. Here the CDR3 reads CASSTVEGHEQYF. The CDR3 DNA is TGTGCCAGTTCGACAGTCGAGGGCCACGAGCAGTACTTC.

This clonotype was recorded many times. V and J are TRBV2 and TRBJ2-2, with D possibly TRBD1 on 6 matching bases. The CDR3 sequence is 15 residues long. Trimming removed 6 bases at V and 5 bases at J, with 16 bases between. Germline assignment: CDR1 SNHLY and CDR2 FYNNEI. DNA of the CDR3: TGTGCCAGCAGCCCCGGGACATCCTCAACCGGGGAGCTGTTTTTT. Translating gives CASSPGTSSTGELFF.

This sequence joins TRBV6-1 and TRBJ1-1; no firm D call. CDR1 MNHNS and CDR2 SASEGT come from the germline V gene. The CDR3 has 13 amino acids. V lost 10 bases and J lost 3, with 15 bases in between. CDR3 loop: CATRTLGDTEAFF. The CDR3 nucleotides are TGTGCCACCCGAACTCTCGGGGACACTGAAGCTTTCTTT.

This clonotype appeared a few times. The chain joins TRBV6-5 to TRBJ1-6; the match to TRBD1 covers 7 bases. The ends lost 0 bases at V and 9 bases at J; junction bases unmatched: 5. Germline V gene lookup returns CDR1 MNHEY and CDR2 SVGAGI. CDR3 length: 15 amino acids. The CDR3 region has the DNA TGTGCCAGCAGTTACTCTTTCCAGGGGGGTTCACCCCTCCACTTT. This gives the protein CASSYSFQGGSPLHF.

There are a few counts of this clonotype. V is TRBV6-1 and J is TRBJ2-7; D is ambiguous. V was clipped by 4 bases and J by 2 bases, with 6 bases between them. This CDR3 is 12 amino acids long. Germline assignment: CDR1 MNHNS and CDR2 SASEGT. The CDR3: CASSVTTYEQYF. CDR3 DNA sequence: TGTGCCAGCAGTGTGACAACCTACGAGCAGTACTTC.

At least ten counts were recorded for this clonotype. The chain links TRBV6-6 to TRBJ1-1; 7 bases map to TRBD1. Germline V gene lookup returns CDR1 MNHNY and CDR2 SVGAGI (reference sequence). This CDR3 has 16 amino acids. The V and J ends lost 3 bases and 5 bases, in that order; junction bases with no gene match: 12. The CDR3 loop is CASSYIRGGLETEAFF. The CDR3 DNA sequence: TGTGCCAGCAGTTATATCAGGGGGGGCTTGGAAACTGAAGCTTTCTTT.

V gene TRBV6-1 combines with J gene TRBJ2-7; maybe TRBD2 (6 bases). CDR3 size: 15 residues. V was trimmed by 7 bases and J by 0 bases, leaving 16 bases between them. CDR1 and CDR2 (germline): MNHNS, SASEGT. CDR3 bases: TGTGCCAGCAACGGATTGGGACTCAGCTCCTACGAGCAGTACTTC. It yields the protein CASNGLGLSSYEQYF.

This clonotype was detected ten times or more. The chain has TRBV7-2 and TRBJ2-7; D is tentatively TRBD1 or TRBD2 (8 bases each). V lost 5 bases and J 4 bases, leaving 18 bases between the germline ends. The CDR3 totals 15 residues. In germline, CDR1 is SGHTA, CDR2 FQGNSA. The CDR3 region has the DNA TGTGCCAGCAGCCAGGGGGCGGGAGGAGGATACGAGCAGTACTTC. Amino acids: CASSQGAGGGYEQYF.

The chain has TRBV6-2 or TRBV6-3 and TRBJ1-1, with TRBD1 as a possible D gene (6 bases). V was trimmed by 4 bases and J by 8 bases, leaving 17 bases between them. Germline lookup yields CDR1 MNHEY and CDR2 SVGEGT. This CDR3 has 14 residues. This chain's CDR3 is CASSWTVEQYEAFF. The CDR3 DNA sequence: TGTGCCAGCAGTTGGACAGTCGAGCAGTACGAAGCTTTCTTT.

Of note for this clonotype: Germline is not matched at one junction end, which may reflect a read error. The chain uses TRBV12-5 and TRBJ1-1; no firm D call. Per the germline V gene, CDR1 is LGHNT and CDR2 is FRNRAP. This CDR3 is built from 11 residues. This chain's CDR3 is CASGSNAEAFF. In DNA form, the CDR3 reads TGTGCTAGTGGTTCGAACGCTGAAGCTTTCTTT.

The gene calls are TRBV6-4 and TRBJ2-7, with no clear D. Trimming left V 2 bases short and J 3 bases short, with 14 bases between. This CDR3 has 15 residues. Germline CDR1 reads MRHNA; CDR2 reads SNTAGT. The CDR3 reads CASSDPARAYYEQYF. CDR3 nucleotide sequence: TGTGCCAGCAGTGACCCGGCAAGGGCATACTACGAGCAGTACTTC.

Only a few counts were recorded for this clonotype. Written as DNA, the CDR3 is TGTGCCAGCAGTTACAGGGTCCGAGAGACCCAGTACTTC. Residues: CASSYRVRETQYF. The rearrangement links TRBV12-3 or TRBV12-4 to TRBJ2-5; weak D call: TRBD1 (6 bases). The CDR3 contains 13 residues. The V and J ends lost 4 bases and 4 bases respectively, with 10 bases between them.

This clonotype was observed at least ten times. J is TRBJ2-7 and V is TRBV6-4; no firm D call. This CDR3 contains 10 residues. Germline-derived CDR1 and CDR2 are MRHNA and SNTAGT. Trimming pared 6 bases from V and 5 bases from J, leaving 5 bases between. In DNA form, the CDR3 reads TGTGCCAGCAGCGACCACGAGCAGTACTTC. Its translation is CASSDHEQYF.

This clonotype has ten or more counts. The J gene is TRBJ2-4, the V gene TRBV28; D remains unclear. Trimming pared 0 bases from V and 6 bases from J, leaving 9 bases between. CDR1 MDHEN and CDR2 SYDVKM come from the germline V gene. The CDR3 is 14 residues long. The CDR3 bases are TGTGCCAGCAGTTTATGGGGCAGGTCAAACATTCAGTACTTC. Encoded protein: CASSLWGRSNIQYF.

This clonotype has a count of ten or more. The chain has TRBV5-1 and TRBJ2-5, with D perhaps matching TRBD1 (6 bases). This CDR3 contains 14 residues. Trimming shortened V by 2 bases and J by 2 bases, and 10 bases separated the two germline ends. The germline V gene encodes CDR1 SGHRS and CDR2 YFSETQ. CDR3 coding DNA: TGCGCCAGCAGCTTACAGGGTTCACAAGAGACCCAGTACTTC. It translates to CASSLQGSQETQYF.

The rearrangement uses TRBV6-5 and TRBJ1-2; no clear D. The V and J ends lost 2 bases and 8 bases respectively, with 12 bases between them. The CDR3 is 13 amino acids. Germline V gene data show CDR1 as MNHEY and CDR2 as SVGAGI. CDR3 nucleotide sequence: TGTGCCAGCAGTTACGAAGCTCTCTGGGGCTACACCTTC. Its translation: CASSYEALWGYTF.

This clonotype came up many times. V and J are TRBV12-3 or TRBV12-4 and TRBJ2-2; D remains ambiguous. Trimming pared 2 bases from V and 4 bases from J, leaving 11 bases between. CDR3 length equals 15 residues. CDR3 loop: CASSLRRSGTGELFF. Written as DNA, the CDR3 is TGTGCCAGCAGTTTAAGAAGGAGTGGCACCGGGGAGCTGTTTTTT.

The chain uses TRBV28 and TRBJ1-6, with 8 bases aligning to TRBD1. CDR1 is MDHEN, CDR2 SYDVKM, per germline. The CDR3 consists of 15 residues. The V and J ends lost 1 base and 9 bases, in that order; junction bases with no gene match: 5. CDR3 sequence (DNA): TGTGCCAGCAGTTTATCCGGGACAGGTATTTCACCCCTCCACTTT. It specifies CASSLSGTGISPLHF.

This clonotype showed up many times. This chain connects TRBV19 to TRBJ2-7, with D maybe TRBD1 (5 bases). Germline-derived CDR1 and CDR2 are LNHDA and SQIVND (reference sequence). Trimming stripped 5 bases from V and 5 bases from J, with 19 bases between. The CDR3 spans 15 residues. CDR3 in amino acids: CASSSGAAVFHEQYF. The CDR3 DNA reads as TGTGCCAGTAGTTCTGGGGCAGCCGTCTTCCACGAGCAGTACTTC.

The V and J genes are TRBV6-2 or TRBV6-3 and TRBJ2-5, with a possible D match to TRBD1 (5 bases). The germline gives CDR1 MNHEY, CDR2 SVGEGT. This CDR3 has 13 amino acids. Trimming removed 4 bases from V and 6 bases from J, with 12 bases in between. CDR3 nucleotides: TGTGCCAGCAGTTCTGCAGGGTTGAAGACCCAGTACTTC. This encodes CASSSAGLKTQYF.

The gene calls are TRBV9 and TRBJ2-7; a weak D match, TRBD2 (6 bases). CDR1 and CDR2 from the germline V gene are SGDLS and YYNGEE. Trimming removed 3 bases from V and 6 bases from J, with 7 bases in between. The CDR3 has 11 amino acids. The CDR3 region is CASSAGSEQYF. The DNA for the CDR3 is TGTGCCAGCAGCGCCGGGAGCGAGCAGTACTTC.

This clonotype was picked up a small number of times. J is TRBJ2-7 and V is TRBV9, with TRBD1 matching 7 bases. This CDR3 has 15 residues. The V segment lost 0 bases and the J segment 1 base; nucleotides outside the gene matches: 4. The germline V gene encodes CDR1 SGDLS and CDR2 YYNGEE. In DNA form, the CDR3 reads TGTGCCAGCAGCGTAGAAGGGGACAGTTCCTACGAGCAGTACTTC. It yields the protein CASSVEGDSSYEQYF.

This clonotype was found a few times. The rearrangement joins TRBV6-2 or TRBV6-3 to TRBJ2-7; no reliable D call. Between the trimmed V and J ends, which lost 2 bases and 6 bases, there was a span of 5 bases. CDR1 is MNHEY and CDR2 is SVGEGT in the germline V gene. The CDR3 consists of 11 residues. CDR3 sequence reads: CASSYRGEQYF. CDR3 nucleotide sequence: TGTGCCAGCAGTTACCGAGGCGAGCAGTACTTC.

The CDR3, as DNA: TGTGCCAGCATCGGGGCAGGACGCGAGCAGTACTTC. It encodes CASIGAGREQYF. This chain connects TRBV28 to TRBJ2-7; D could derive from TRBD1 or TRBD2 (5 bases each). Germline assignment: CDR1 MDHEN and CDR2 SYDVKM. Trimming took 7 bases from V and 6 from J, leaving 13 bases between them. CDR3 length: 12 residues.